The entry below gives a single TCR beta chain sequence along with its context. Researchers ran the PCR with 60 Vbeta and 13 Jbeta primers. Measured with immunoSEQ multiplex PCR; TCRdb has only the in-frame clones, and not every one. The repertoire holds tens of thousands of clones, with roughly 76% as singletons. V lost 4 bases, J lost 5 bases, and 16 bases lay in between. Germline assignment: CDR1 ENHRY and CDR2 SYGVKD. This CDR3 has 15 residues. This sample is part of a study of cytomegalovirus exposure and HLA in healthy donors. V gene TRBV10-3 combines with J gene TRBJ2-3, with D tentatively TRBD2 (6 bases). The sample was PBMCs. The sequence was obtained from a male donor in good health and CMV-seropositive. Here the CDR3 DNA reads TGTGCCATCAGTGCGGGTAGTAGCGGAGGAGATACGCAGTATTTT. Residues: CAISAGSSGGDTQYF.